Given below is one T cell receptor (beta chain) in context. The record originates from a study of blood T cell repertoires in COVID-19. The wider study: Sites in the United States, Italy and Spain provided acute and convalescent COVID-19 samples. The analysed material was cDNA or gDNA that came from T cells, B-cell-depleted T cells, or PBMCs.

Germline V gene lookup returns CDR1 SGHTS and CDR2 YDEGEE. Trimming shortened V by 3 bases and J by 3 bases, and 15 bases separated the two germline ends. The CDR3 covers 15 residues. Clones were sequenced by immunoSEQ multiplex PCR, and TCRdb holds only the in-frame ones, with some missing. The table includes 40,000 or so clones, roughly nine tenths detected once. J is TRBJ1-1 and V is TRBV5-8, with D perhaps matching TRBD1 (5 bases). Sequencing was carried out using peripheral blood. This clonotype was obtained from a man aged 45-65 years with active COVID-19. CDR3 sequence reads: CASSWGGRTDTEAFF. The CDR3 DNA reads TGTGCCAGCAGCTGGGGGGGACGGACGGACACTGAAGCTTTCTTT.